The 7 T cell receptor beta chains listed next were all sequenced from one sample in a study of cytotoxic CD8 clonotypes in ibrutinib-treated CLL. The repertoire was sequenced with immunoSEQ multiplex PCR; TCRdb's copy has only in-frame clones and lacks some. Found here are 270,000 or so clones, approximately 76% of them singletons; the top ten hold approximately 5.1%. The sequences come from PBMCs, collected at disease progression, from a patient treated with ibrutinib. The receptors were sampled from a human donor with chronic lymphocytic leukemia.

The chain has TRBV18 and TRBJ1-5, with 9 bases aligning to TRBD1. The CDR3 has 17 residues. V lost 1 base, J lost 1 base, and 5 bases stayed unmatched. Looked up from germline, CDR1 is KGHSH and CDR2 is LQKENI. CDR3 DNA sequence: TGTGCCAGCTCACCACAAACAGGGGGCCTCAGCAATCAGCCCCAGCATTTT. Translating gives CASSPQTGGLSNQPQHF.

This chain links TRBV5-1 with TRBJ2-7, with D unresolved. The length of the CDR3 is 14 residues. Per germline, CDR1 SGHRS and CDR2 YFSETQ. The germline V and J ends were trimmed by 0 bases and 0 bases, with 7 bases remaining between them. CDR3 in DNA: TGCGCCAGCAGCTTGGCCTCAAGCTCCTACGAGCAGTACTTC. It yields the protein CASSLASSSYEQYF. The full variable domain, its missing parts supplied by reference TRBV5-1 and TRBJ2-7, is KAGVTQTPRYLIKTRGQQVTLSCSPISGHRSVSWYQQTPGQGLQFLFEYFSETQRNKGNFPGRFSGRQFSNSRSEMNVSTLELGDSALYLCASSLASSSYEQYFGPGTRLTVT.

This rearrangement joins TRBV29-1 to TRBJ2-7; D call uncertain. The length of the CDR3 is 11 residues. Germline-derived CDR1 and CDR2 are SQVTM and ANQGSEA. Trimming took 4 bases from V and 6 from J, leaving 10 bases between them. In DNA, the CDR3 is TGCAGCGTTGTGGGTAGGGTCGAGCAGTACTTC. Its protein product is CSVVGRVEQYF.

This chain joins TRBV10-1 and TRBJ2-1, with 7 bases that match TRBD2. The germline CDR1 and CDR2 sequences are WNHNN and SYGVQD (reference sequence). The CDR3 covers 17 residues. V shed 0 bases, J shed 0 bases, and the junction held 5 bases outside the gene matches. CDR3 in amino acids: CASSESPSGHSYNEQFF. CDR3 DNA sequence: TGCGCCAGCAGTGAGTCGCCTAGCGGCCACTCCTACAATGAGCAGTTCTTC.

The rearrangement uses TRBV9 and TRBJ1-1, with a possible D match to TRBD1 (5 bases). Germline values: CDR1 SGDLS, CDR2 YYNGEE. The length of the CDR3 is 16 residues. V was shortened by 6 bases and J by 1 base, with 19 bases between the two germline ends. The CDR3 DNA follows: TGTGCCAGCAAGGAGGGAACAGGAGGTGGGAACACTGAAGCTTTCTTT. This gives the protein CASKEGTGGGNTEAFF.

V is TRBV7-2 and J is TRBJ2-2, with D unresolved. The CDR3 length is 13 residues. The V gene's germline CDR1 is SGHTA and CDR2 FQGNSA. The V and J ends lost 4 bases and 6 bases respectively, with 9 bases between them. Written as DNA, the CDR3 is TGTGCCAGCAGCTCACAGATATCCGGGGAGCTGTTTTTT. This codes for CASSSQISGELFF.

CDR3 sequence: CASSVARGGGSLDNEQFF. CDR3 DNA sequence: TGTGCCAGCAGCGTAGCCAGGGGAGGCGGTTCCCTGGACAATGAGCAGTTCTTC. V is TRBV9 and J is TRBJ2-1, with D tentatively TRBD1 or TRBD2 (6 bases each). This CDR3 contains 18 residues. CDR1 and CDR2 from the germline V gene are SGDLS and YYNGEE. The V and J ends lost 0 bases and 5 bases respectively, with 21 bases between them.